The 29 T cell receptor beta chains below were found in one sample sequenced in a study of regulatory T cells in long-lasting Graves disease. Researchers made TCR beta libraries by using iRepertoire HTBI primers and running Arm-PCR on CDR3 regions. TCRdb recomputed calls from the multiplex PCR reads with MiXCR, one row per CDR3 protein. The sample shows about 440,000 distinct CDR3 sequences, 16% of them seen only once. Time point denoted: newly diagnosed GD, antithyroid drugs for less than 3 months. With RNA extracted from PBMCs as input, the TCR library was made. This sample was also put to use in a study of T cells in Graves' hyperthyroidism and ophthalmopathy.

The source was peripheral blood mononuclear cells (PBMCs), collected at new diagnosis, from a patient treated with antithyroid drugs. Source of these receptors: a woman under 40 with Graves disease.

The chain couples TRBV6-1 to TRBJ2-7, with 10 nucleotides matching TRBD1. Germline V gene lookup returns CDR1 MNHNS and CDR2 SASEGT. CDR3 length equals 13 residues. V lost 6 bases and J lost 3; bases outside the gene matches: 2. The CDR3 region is CASRDRGFYEQYF. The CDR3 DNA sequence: TGTGCCAGCAGGGACAGGGGGTTCTACGAGCAGTACTTC.

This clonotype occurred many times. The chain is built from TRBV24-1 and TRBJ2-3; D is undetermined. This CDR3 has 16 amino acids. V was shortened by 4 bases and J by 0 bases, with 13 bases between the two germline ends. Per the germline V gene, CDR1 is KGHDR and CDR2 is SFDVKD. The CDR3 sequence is CATSDQGRLSTDTQYF. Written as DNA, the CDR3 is TGTGCCACCAGTGACCAAGGGCGGCTTAGCACAGATACGCAGTATTTT.

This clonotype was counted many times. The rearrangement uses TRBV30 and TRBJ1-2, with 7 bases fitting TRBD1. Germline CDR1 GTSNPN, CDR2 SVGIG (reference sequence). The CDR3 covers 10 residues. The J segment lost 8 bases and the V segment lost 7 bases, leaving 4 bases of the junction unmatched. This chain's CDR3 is CASTGRGYTF. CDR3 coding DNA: TGTGCCTCGACAGGGCGAGGCTACACCTTC.

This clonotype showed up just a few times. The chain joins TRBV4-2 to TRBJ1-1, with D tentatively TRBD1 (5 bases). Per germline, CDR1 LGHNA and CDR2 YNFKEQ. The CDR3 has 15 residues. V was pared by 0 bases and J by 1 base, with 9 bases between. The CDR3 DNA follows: TGTGCCAGCAGCCAAGAGGGGGGAAGGAACACTGAAGCTTTCTTT. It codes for CASSQEGGRNTEAFF.

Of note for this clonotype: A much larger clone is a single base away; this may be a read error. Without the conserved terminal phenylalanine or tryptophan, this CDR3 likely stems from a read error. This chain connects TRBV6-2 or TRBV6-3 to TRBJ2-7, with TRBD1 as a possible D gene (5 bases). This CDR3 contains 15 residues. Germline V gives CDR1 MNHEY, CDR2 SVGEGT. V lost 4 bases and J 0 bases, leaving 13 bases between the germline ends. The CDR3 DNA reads TGTGCCAGCAGTTTTCGACAGTTTACCTCCTACGAGCAGTACCTC. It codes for CASSFRQFTSYEQYL.

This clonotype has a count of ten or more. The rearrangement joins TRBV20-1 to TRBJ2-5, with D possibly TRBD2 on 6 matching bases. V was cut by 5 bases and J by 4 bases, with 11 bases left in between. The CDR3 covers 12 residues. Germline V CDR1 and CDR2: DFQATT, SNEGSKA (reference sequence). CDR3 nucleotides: TGCAGTGCTTCCGGGAGTAGAGAGACCCAGTACTTC. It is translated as CSASGSRETQYF.

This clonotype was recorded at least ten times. The CDR3 protein is CASSTTGDYQPQHF. Here the CDR3 DNA reads TGTGCCAGCAGTACGACAGGGGACTATCAGCCCCAGCATTTT. This chain uses TRBV6-1 with TRBJ1-5; 8 bases match TRBD1. This CDR3 has 14 amino acids. Germline V gene data show CDR1 as MNHNS and CDR2 as SASEGT. The V segment lost 5 bases and the J segment 5 bases; nucleotides outside the gene matches: 5.

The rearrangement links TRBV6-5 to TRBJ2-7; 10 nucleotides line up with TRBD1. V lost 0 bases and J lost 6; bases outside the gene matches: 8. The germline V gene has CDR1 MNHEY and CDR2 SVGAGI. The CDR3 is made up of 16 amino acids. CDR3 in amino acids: CASSYSTVDRGFEQYF. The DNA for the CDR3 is TGTGCCAGCAGTTACTCGACGGTGGACAGGGGGTTCGAGCAGTACTTC.

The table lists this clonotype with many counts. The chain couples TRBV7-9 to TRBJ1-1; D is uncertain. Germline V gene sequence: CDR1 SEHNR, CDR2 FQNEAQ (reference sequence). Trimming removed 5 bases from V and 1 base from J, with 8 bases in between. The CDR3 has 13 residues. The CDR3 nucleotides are TGTGCCAGCAGCCGGGATTCGAACACTGAAGCTTTCTTT. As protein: CASSRDSNTEAFF.

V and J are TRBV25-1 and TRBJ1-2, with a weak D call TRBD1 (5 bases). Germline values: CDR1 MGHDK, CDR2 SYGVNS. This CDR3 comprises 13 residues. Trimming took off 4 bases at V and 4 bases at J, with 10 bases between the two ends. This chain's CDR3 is CASSVGTSYGYTF. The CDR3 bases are TGTGCCAGCAGTGTAGGGACTAGCTATGGCTACACCTTC.

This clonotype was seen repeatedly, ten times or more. The DNA of the CDR3 is TGCAGCGCAAACTCGAAGGGACAGAACTATTACAATGAGCAGTTCTTC. This codes for CSANSKGQNYYNEQFF. The J gene is TRBJ2-1, the V gene TRBV29-1; 7 bases align to TRBD1. The CDR3 consists of 16 residues. With 7 bases clipped from V and 4 bases from J, the junction kept 16 bases outside the gene matches. In germline, CDR1 is SQVTM, CDR2 ANQGSEA.

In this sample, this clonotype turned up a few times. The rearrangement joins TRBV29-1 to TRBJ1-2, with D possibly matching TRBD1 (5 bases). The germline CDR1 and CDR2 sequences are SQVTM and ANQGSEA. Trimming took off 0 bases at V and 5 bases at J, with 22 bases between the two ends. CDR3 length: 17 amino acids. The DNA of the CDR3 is TGCAGCGTTGAAGAATTTTTTTTGGACGGGACTGGTTATGGCTACACCTTC. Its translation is CSVEEFFLDGTGYGYTF. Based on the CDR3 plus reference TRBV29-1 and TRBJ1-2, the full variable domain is SAVISQKPSRDICQRGTSLTIQCQVDSQVTMMFWYRQQPGQSLTLIATANQGSEATYESGFVIDKFPISRPNLTFSTLTVSNMSPEDSSIYLCSVEEFFLDGTGYGYTFGSGTRLTVV.

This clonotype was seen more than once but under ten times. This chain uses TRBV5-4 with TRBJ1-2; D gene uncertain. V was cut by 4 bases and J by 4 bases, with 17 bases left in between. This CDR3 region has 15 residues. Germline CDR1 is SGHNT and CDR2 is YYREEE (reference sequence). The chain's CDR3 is CASSGEREGLYGYTF. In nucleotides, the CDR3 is TGTGCCAGCAGCGGAGAGAGGGAAGGACTCTATGGCTACACCTTC.

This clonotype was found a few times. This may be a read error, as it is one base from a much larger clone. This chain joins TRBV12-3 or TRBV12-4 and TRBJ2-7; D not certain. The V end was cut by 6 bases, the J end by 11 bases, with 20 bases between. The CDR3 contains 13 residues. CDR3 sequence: CASRRRSAFLKYF. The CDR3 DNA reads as TGTGCCAGCAGACGAAGGTCCGCCTTTCTAAAGTACTTC.

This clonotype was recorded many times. The CDR3 protein is CASSLSPGTGAADEQYF. As DNA, the CDR3 is TGTGCCAGCAGTTTATCGCCCGGGACAGGGGCTGCAGACGAGCAGTACTTC. V is TRBV27 and J is TRBJ2-7, with 10 bases fitting TRBD1. The CDR3 sequence is 17 residues long. Germline V lookup: CDR1 MNHEY, CDR2 SMNVEV (reference sequence). After removal of 0 bases from V and 5 bases from J, the junction contained 10 bases not matched to a gene.

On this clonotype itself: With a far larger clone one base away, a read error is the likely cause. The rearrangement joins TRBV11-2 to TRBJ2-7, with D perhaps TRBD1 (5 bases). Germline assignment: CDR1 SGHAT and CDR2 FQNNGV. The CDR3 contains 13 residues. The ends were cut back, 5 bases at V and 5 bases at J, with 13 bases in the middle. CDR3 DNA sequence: TGTGCCAGCAGCCCCGACAGCCGAGACGAGCAGTACTTC. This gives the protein CASSPDSRDEQYF.

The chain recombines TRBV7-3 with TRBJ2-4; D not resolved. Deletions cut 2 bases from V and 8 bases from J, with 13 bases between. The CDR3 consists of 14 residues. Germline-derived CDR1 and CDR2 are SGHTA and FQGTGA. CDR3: CASSLGRSNDIQYF. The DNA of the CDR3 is TGTGCCAGCAGCTTAGGACGCTCTAACGACATTCAGTACTTC.

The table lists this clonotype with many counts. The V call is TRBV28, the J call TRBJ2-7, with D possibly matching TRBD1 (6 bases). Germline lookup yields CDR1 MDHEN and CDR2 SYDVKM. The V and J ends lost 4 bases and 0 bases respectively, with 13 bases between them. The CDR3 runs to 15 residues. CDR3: CASSSHGRGSYEQYF. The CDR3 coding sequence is TGTGCCAGCAGTTCTCATGGCAGGGGCTCCTACGAGCAGTACTTC.

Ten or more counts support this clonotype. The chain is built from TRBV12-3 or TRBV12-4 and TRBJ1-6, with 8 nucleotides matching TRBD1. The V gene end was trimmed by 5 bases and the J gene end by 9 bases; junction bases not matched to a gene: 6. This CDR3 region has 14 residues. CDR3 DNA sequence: TGTGCCAGCAGTCCGGGACAGGAGGCTTCACCCCTCCACTTT. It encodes CASSPGQEASPLHF.

CDR3 region: CASMEGLAGELFF. The CDR3, as DNA: TGTGCCAGCATGGAGGGTTTGGCCGGGGAGCTGTTTTTT. The chain couples TRBV27 to TRBJ2-2; D is perhaps TRBD2 (6 bases). Germline CDR1 reads MNHEY; CDR2 reads SMNVEV (reference sequence). The V gene lost 7 bases and the J gene lost 6 bases, with 12 bases spanning the gap. The CDR3 spans 13 residues.

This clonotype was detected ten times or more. CDR3 loop: CASSFLGGRATRNEQFF. CDR3 DNA: TGTGCCAGCAGTTTTTTGGGCGGGAGGGCCACTAGGAATGAGCAGTTCTTC. The rearrangement uses TRBV28 and TRBJ2-1, with TRBD2 matching over 9 bases. Losses at the gene ends were 3 bases for V and 7 bases for J; bases not matched to a gene: 13. Per the germline V gene, CDR1 is MDHEN and CDR2 is SYDVKM. The CDR3 sequence is 17 residues long.

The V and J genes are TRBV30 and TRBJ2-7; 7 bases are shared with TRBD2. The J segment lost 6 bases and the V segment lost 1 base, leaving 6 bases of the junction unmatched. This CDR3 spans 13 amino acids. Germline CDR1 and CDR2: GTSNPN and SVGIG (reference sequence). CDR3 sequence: CAWSGSPGGEQYF. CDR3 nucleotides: TGTGCCTGGAGTGGTTCACCGGGAGGCGAGCAGTACTTC.

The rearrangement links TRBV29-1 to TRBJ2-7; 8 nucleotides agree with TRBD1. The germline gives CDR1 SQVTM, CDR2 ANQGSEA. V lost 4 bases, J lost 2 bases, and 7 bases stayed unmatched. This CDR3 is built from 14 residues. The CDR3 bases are TGCAGCGTTGGGTACCGGGACAGGCCCTACGAGCAGTACTTC. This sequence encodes CSVGYRDRPYEQYF.

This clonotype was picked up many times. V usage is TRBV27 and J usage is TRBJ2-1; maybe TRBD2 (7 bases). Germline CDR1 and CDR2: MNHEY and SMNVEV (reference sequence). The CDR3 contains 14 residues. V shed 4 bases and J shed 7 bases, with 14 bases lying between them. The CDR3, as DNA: TGTGCCAGCAGTTCCCGGGGAGGGGGGAATGAGCAGTTCTTC. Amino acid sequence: CASSSRGGGNEQFF.

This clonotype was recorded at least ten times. Here the CDR3 DNA reads TGTGCCAGCAGTTACTCGCGGGGCCCGGGTTCACCCCTCCACTTT. Its translation is CASSYSRGPGSPLHF. The chain carries TRBV6-5 and TRBJ1-6; D might be TRBD1 (5 bases). In germline, CDR1 is MNHEY, CDR2 SVGAGI. V was shortened by 0 bases and J by 9 bases, with 12 bases between the two germline ends. The CDR3 has 15 amino acids.

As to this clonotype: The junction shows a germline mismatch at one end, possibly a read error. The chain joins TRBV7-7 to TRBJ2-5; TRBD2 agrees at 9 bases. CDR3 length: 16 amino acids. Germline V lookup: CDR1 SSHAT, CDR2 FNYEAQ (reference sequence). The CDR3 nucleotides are TGTGCTAGCAGCTCGCCCGGACTAGCGACCCAAGAGACCCAGTACTTC. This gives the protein CASSSPGLATQETQYF.

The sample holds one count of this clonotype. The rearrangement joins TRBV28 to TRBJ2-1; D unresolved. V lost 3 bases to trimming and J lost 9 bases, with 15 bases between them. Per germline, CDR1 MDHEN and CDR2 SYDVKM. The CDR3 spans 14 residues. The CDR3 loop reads CASSLSPRAGEQFF. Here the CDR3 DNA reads TGTGCCAGCAGTTTGAGCCCCCGGGCAGGTGAGCAGTTCTTC. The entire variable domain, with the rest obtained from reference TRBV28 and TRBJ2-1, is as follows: DVKVTQSSRYLVKRTGEKVFLECVQDMDHENMFWYRQDPGLGLRLIYFSYDVKMKEKGDIPEGYSVSREKKERFSLILESASTNQTSMYLCASSLSPRAGEQFFGPGTRLTVL.

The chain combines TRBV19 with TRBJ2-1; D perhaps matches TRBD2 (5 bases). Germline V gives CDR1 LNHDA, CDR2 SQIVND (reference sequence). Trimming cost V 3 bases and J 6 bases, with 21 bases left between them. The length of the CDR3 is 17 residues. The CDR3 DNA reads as TGTGCCAGTAGTATTAAGGCGCGGCGGGCCAACCTCAATGAGCAGTTCTTC. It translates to CASSIKARRANLNEQFF.

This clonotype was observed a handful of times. CDR3 in DNA: TGTGCCAGCAAACAGGGACACATGTCTGGCGAGCAGTACTTC. Its translation is CASKQGHMSGEQYF. This sequence joins TRBV19 and TRBJ2-7, with D maybe TRBD1 (6 bases). CDR3 length equals 14 residues. CDR1 and CDR2 (germline): LNHDA, SQIVND (reference sequence). Trimming pared 9 bases from V and 6 bases from J, leaving 21 bases between.